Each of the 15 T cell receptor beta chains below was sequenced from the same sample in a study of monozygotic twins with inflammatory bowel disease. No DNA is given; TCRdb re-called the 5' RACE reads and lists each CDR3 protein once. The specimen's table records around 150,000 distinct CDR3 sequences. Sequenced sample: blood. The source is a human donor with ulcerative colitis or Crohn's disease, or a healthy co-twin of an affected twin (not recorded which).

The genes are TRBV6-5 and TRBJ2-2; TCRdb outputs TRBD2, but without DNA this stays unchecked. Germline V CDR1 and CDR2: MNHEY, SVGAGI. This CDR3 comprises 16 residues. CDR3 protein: CASSLILAGVPGELFF.

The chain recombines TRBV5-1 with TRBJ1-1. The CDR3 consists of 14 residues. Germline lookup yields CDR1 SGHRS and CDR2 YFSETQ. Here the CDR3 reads CASSLEGRWTEAFF.

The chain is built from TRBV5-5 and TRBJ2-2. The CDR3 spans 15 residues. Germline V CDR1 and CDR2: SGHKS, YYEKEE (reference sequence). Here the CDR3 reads CASSFAGVNTGELFF.

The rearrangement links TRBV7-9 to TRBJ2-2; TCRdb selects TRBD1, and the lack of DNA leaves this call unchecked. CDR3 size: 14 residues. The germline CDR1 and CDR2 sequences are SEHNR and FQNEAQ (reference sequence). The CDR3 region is CARRGGTNTGELFF.

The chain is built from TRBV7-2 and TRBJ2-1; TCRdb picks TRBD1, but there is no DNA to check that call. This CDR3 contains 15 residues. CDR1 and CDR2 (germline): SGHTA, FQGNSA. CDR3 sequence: CASSPQVQGSRGQFF.

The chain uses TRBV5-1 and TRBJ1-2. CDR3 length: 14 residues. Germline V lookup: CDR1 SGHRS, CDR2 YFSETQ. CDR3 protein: CASSLVPHADGYTF. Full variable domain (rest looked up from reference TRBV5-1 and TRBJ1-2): KAGVTQTPRYLIKTRGQQVTLSCSPISGHRSVSWYQQTPGQGLQFLFEYFSETQRNKGNFPGRFSGRQFSNSRSEMNVSTLELGDSALYLCASSLVPHADGYTFGSGTRLTVV.

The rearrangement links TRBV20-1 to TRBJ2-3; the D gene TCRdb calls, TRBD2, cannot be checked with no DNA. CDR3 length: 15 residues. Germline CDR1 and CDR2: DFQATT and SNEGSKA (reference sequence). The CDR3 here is CSGVDSPLGTDTQYF.

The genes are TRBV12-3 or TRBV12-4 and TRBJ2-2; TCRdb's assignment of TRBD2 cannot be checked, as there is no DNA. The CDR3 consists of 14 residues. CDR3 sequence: CASSFGEYTGELFF.

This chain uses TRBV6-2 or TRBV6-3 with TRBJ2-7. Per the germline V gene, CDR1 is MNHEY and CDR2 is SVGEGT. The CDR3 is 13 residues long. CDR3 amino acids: CASNQGATYEQYF.

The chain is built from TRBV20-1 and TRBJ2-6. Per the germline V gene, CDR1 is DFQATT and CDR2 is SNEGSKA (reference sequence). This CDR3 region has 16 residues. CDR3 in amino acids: CSARDFRNTGANVLTF.

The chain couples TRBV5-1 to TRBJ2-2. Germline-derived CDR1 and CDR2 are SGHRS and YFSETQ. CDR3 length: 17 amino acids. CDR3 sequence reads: CASSRLSSSLYTGELFF.

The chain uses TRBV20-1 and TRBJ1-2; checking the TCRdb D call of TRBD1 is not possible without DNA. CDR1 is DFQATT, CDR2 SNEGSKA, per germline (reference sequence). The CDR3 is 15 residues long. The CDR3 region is CSASRSWGQNYGYTF.

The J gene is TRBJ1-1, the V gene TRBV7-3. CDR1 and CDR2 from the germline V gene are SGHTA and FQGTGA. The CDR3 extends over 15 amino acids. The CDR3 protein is CASSFAGAENTEAFF.

This chain's CDR3 is CAISESDGGGAGNEQFF. This chain links TRBV10-3 with TRBJ2-1; TCRdb reports TRBD1, a call that lacks DNA to check it against. Germline CDR1 and CDR2: ENHRY and SYGVKD. The CDR3 is 17 amino acids.

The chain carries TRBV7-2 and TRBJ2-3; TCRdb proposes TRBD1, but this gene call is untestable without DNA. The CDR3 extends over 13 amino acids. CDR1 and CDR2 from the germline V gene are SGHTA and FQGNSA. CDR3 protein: CASSAPSRDTQYF.